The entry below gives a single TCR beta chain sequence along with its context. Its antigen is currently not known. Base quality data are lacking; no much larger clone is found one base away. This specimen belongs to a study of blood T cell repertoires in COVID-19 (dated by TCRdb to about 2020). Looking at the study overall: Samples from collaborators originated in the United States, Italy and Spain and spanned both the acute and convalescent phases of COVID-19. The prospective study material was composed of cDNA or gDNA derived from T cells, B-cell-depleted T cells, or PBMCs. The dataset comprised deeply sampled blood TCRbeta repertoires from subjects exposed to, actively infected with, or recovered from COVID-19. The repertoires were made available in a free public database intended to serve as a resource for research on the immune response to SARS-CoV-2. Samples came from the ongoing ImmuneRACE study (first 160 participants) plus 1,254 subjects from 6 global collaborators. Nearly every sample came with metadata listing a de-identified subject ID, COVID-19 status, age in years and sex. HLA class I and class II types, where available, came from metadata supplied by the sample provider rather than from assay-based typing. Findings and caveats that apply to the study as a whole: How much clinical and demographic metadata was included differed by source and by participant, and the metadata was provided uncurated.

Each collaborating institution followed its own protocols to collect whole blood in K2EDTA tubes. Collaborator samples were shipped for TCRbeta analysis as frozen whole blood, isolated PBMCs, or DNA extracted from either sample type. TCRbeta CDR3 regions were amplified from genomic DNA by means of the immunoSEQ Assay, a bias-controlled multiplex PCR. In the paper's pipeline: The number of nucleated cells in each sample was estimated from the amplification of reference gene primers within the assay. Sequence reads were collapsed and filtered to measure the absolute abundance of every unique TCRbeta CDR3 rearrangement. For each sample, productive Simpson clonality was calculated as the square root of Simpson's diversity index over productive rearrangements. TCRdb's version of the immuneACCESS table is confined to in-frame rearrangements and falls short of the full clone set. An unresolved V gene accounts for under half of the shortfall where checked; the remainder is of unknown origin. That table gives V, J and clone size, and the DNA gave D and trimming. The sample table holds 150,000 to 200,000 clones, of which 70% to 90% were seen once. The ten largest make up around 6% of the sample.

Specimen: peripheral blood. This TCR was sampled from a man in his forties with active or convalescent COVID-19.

DNA sequence: TGTGCCAGCAGTTTTACTCCGCCTACCTCTGACAGGGTGGGCAATCAGCCCCAGCATTTT. This translates into CASSFTPPTSDRVGNQPQHF. The chain is assembled from TRBV27 and TRBJ1-5; the junction holds 7 bases that match TRBD1. Ends trimmed: V by 3 bases, J by 2 bases; bases unmatched to a gene: 19. The CDR3, cysteine through phenylalanine, is 20 amino acids long. Only the CDR3 DNA stays, 60 bases, in frame from base 1. According to the germline V gene (reference sequence), CDR1 reads MNHEY and CDR2 reads SMNVEV.